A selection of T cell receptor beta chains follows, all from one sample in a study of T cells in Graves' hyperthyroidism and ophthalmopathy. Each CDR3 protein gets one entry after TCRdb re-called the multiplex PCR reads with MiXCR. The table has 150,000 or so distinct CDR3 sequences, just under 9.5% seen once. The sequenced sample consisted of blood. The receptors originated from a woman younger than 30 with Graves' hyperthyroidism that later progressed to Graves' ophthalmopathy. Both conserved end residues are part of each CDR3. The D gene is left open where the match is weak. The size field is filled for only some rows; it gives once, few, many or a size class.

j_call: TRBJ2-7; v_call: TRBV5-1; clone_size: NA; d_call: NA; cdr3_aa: CASSDGGAYEQCF; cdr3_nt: TGCGCCAGCAGTGATGGGGGGGCCTACGAGCAGTGCTTC
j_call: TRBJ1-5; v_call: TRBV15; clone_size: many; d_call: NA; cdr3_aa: CATSRAGDNQPQHF; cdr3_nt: TGTGCCACCAGCAGAGCAGGAGACAATCAGCCCCAGCATTTT
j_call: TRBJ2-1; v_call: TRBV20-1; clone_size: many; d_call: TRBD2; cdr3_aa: CSARSMGGISYNEQFF; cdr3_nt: TGCAGTGCTAGATCCATGGGAGGGATCTCCTACAATGAGCAGTTCTTC
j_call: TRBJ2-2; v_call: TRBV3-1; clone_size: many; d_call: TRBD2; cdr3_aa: CASSPTSGRAAGELFF; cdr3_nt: TGTGCCAGCAGCCCGACTAGCGGGAGGGCGGCCGGGGAGCTGTTTTTT
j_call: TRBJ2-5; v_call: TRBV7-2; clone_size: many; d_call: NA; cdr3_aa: CASTLGDTGPQETQYF; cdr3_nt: TGTGCCAGCACCTTAGGGGATACAGGGCCTCAAGAGACCCAGTACTTC
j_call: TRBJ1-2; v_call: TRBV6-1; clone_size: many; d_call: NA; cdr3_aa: CASSDSGASNYGYTF; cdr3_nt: TGTGCCAGCAGTGACTCCGGGGCGTCTAACTATGGCTACACCTTC
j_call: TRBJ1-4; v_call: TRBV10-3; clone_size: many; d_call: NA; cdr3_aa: CAISEERAEKLFF; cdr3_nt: TGTGCCATCAGTGAAGAAAGGGCGGAAAAACTGTTTTTT
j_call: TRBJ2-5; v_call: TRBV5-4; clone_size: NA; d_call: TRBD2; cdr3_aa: CASSGGLAGAQRDQETQYF; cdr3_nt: TGTGCCAGCAGCGGGGGACTAGCGGGGGCCCAACGAGATCAAGAGACCCAGTACTTC
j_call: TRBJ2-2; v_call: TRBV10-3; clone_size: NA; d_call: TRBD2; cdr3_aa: CAISPSGRAFGELFF; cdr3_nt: TGTGCCATCTCTCCTAGCGGGAGGGCTTTCGGGGAGCTGTTTTTT
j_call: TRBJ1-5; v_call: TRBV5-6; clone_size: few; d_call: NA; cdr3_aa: CASSLGGRQPQHF; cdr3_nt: TGTGCCAGCAGCTTGGGGGGACGGCAGCCCCAGCATTTT
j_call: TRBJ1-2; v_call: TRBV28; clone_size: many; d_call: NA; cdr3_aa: CASSLSDYGYTF; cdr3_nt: TGTGCCAGCAGTTTATCCGACTATGGCTACACCTTC
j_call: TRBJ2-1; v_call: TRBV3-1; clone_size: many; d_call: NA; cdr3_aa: CASRGAASYNEQFF; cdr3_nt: TGTGCCAGCAGGGGGGCAGCCTCCTACAATGAGCAGTTCTTC
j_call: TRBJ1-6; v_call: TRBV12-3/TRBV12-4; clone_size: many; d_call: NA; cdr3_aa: CASSLVGQGGSPLHF; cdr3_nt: TGTGCCAGCAGTTTAGTAGGGCAGGGTGGTTCACCCCTCCACTTT
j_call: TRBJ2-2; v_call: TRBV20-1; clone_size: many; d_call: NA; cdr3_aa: CSARDPRENTGELFF; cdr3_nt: TGCAGTGCTAGAGACCCGCGGGAGAACACCGGGGAGCTGTTTTTT
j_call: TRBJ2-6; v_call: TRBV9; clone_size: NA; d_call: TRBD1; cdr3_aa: CASSPRQGTGANVLTF; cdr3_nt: TGTGCCAGCAGCCCCCGACAGGGGACTGGGGCCAACGTCCTGACTTTC
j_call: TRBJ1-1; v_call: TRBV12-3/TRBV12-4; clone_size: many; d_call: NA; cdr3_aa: CASSFPQGLINTEAFF; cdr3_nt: TGTGCCAGCAGTTTCCCCCAGGGGCTGATTAACACTGAAGCTTTCTTT
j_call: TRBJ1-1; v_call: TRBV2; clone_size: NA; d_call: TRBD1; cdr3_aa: CASNPGRGRTLKAFF; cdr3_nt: TGTGCCAGCAATCCCGGCAGGGGGCGAACACTGAAAGCTTTCTTT
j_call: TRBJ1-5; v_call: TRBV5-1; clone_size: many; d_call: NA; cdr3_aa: CASSLDTHQPQHF; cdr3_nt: TGCGCCAGCAGCTTGGATACACATCAGCCCCAGCATTTT
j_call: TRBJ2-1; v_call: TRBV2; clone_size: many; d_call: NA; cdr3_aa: CASTQRAVAANYSYNEQFF; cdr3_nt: TGTGCCAGCACCCAAAGGGCTGTAGCGGCTAATTACTCCTACAATGAGCAGTTCTTC
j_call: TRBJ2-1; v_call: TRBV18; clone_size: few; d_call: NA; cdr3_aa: CASSPGGDEQFF; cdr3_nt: TGTGCCAGCTCACCGGGGGGCGATGAGCAGTTCTTC
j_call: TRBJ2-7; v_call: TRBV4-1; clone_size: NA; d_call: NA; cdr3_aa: CASSQEDSEQYF; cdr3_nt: TGCGCCAGCAGCCAAGAAGATTCCGAGCAGTACTTC
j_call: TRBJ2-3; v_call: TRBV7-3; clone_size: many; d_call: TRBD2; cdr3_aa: CASSGVAGGDTQYF; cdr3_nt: TGTGCCAGCAGCGGGGTAGCGGGGGGAGATACGCAGTATTTT
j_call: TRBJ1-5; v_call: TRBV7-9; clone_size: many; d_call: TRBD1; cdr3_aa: CASGQGNQPQHF; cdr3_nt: TGTGCCAGCGGACAGGGCAATCAGCCCCAGCATTTT
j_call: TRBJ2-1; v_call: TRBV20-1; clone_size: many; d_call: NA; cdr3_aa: CSARGLVGAPPYNEQFF; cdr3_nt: TGCAGTGCTAGGGGGTTAGTCGGGGCTCCCCCCTACAATGAGCAGTTCTTC
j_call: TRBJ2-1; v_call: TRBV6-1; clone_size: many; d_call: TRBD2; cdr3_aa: CASSRTSSYNEQFF; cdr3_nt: TGTGCCAGCAGTAGGACTAGCTCCTACAATGAGCAGTTCTTC
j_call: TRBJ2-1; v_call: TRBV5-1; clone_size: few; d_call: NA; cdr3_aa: CASSRWSDMGEQFF; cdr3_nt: TGCGCCAGCAGCCGTTGGTCGGATATGGGTGAGCAGTTCTTC
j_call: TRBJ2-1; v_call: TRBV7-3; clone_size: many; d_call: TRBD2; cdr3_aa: CASSLTGLAHNEQFF; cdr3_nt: TGTGCCAGCAGCTTAACGGGACTAGCCCACAATGAGCAGTTCTTC
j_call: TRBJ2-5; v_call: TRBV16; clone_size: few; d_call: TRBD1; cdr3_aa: CASSQGQGIETQYF; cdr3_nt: TGTGCCAGCAGCCAAGGACAGGGAATAGAGACCCAGTACTTC
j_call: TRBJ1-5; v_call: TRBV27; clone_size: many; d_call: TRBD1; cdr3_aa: CASSRQGRGISNQPQHF; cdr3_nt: TGTGCCAGCAGTCGACAGGGGCGTGGGATTAGCAATCAGCCCCAGCATTTT
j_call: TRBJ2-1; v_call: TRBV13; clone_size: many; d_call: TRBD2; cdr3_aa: CASTRSHTSGVFNEQFF; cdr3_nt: TGTGCCAGCACCCGCTCTCATACTAGCGGGGTTTTCAATGAGCAGTTCTTC
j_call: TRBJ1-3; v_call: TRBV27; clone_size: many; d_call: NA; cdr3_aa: CASSANGWYGNTIYF; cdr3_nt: TGTGCCAGCAGTGCAAACGGATGGTATGGAAACACCATATATTTT
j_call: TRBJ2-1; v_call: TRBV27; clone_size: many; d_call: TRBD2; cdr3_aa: CASSLRAGTSGYNEQFF; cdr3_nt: TGTGCCAGCAGTTTAAGGGCCGGGACTAGCGGTTACAATGAGCAGTTCTTC
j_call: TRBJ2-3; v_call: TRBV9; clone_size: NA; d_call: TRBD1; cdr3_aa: CASSFPRNPDRDPDTQYF; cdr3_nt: TGTGCCAGCAGCTTTCCCCGTAACCCTGACAGGGACCCAGATACGCAGTATTTT
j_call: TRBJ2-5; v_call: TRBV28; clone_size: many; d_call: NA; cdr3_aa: CASSAPRGDYQETQYF; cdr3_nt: TGTGCCAGCAGTGCCCCCAGAGGGGATTACCAAGAGACCCAGTACTTC
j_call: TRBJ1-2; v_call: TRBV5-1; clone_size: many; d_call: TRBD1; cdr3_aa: CASSYGTGGNGYTF; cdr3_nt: TGCGCCAGCAGTTACGGGACAGGGGGCAATGGCTACACCTTC
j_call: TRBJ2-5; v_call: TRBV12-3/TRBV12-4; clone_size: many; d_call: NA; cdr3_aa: CASSLVITKQETQYF; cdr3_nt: TGTGCCAGCAGTTTAGTCATAACTAAACAAGAGACCCAGTACTTC
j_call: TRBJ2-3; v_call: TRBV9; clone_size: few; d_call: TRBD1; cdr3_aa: CASSERQGGGTDTQYF; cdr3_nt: TGTGCCAGCAGCGAGCGACAGGGGGGGGGCACAGATACGCAGTATTTT
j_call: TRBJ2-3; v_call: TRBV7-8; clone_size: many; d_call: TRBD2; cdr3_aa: CASSLDGGASTDTQYF; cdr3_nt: TGTGCCAGCAGCTTAGACGGGGGGGCTAGCACAGATACGCAGTATTTT
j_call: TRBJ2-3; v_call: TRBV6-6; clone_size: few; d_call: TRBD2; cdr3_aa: CASSYGLAGDRQGDTQYF; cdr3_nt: TGTGCCAGCAGTTACGGGCTAGCGGGGGACAGGCAAGGAGATACGCAGTATTTT
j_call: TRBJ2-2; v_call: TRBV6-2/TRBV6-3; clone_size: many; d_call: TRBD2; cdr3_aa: CASSYGTSVNTGELFF; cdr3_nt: TGTGCCAGCAGTTACGGGACTAGCGTCAACACCGGGGAGCTGTTTTTT
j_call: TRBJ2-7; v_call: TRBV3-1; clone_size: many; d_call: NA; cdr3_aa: CASSQVRRLHEQYF; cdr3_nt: TGTGCCAGCAGCCAAGTACGTAGACTGCATGAGCAGTACTTC
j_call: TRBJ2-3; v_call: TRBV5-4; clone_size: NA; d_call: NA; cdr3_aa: CASSDGLNPRSDTQYF; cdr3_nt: TGTGCCAGCAGCGATGGACTCAACCCCAGGTCAGATACGCAGTATTTT
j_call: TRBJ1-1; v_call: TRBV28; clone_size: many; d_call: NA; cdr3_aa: CASSLGGFGTEAFF; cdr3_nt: TGTGCCAGCAGTTTAGGGGGTTTTGGGACTGAAGCTTTCTTT
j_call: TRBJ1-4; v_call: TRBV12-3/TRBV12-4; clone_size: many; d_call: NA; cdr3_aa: CASSSGDFEKLFF; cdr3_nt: TGTGCCAGCAGTTCGGGTGATTTCGAAAAACTGTTTTTT
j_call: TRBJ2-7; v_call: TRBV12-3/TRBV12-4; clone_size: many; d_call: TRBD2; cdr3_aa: CASSLEQGGKQYF; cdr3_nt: TGTGCCAGCAGTTTAGAGCAGGGAGGGAAGCAGTACTTC
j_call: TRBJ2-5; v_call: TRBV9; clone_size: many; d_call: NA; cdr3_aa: CASSVGGLEEETQYF; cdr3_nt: TGTGCCAGCAGCGTAGGGGGACTTGAGGAAGAGACCCAGTACTTC
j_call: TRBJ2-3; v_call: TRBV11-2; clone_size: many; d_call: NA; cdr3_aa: CASSLDPGVDTQYF; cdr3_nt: TGTGCCAGCAGCTTAGATCCAGGGGTAGATACGCAGTATTTT
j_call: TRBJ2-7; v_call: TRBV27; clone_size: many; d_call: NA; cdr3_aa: CASSLTSSYEQYF; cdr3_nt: TGTGCCAGCAGTTTAACGAGCTCCTACGAGCAGTACTTC
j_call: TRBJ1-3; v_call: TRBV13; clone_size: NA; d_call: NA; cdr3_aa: CASKDSGNTIYF; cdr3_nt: TGTGCCAGCAAGGACTCTGGAAACACCATATATTTT
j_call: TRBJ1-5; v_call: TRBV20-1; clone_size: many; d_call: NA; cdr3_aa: CSAQQGPNQPQHF; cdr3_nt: TGCAGTGCTCAACAGGGACCCAATCAGCCCCAGCATTTT
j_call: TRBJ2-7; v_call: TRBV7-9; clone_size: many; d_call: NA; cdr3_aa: CASSLGSVTAYEQYF; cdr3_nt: TGTGCCAGCAGCTTAGGATCGGTCACCGCCTACGAGCAGTACTTC
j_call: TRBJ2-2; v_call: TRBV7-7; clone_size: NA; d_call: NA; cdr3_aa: CASSLEGGRSGELFF; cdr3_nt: TGTGCTAGCAGCTTAGAAGGGGGACGGAGCGGGGAGCTGTTTTTT
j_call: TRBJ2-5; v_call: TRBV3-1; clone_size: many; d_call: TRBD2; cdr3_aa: CASSLGTSGRTQETQYF; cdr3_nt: TGTGCCAGCAGCTTAGGGACTAGCGGGAGGACCCAAGAGACCCAGTACTTC
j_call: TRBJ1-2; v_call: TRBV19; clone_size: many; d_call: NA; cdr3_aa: CASSKVGDRSYGYTF; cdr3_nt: TGTGCCAGTAGTAAGGTCGGTGACAGGAGCTATGGCTACACCTTC